The present TCR beta chain was sequenced within a study of shared clonotypes between healthy human individuals. Replicate PCRs from sorted subsets contained approximately 200 ng DNA, which is around 30,000 T cell genomes. Under the authors' procedure: Quality scores were absent from the junction-only immunoSEQ sequences, so filtering differed. Data came from immunoSEQ multiplex PCR; TCRdb stores just in-frame clones and leaves some out. The DNA was the basis for D and trimming; V, J and clone size are from that table. Seen here are over 850,000 clones, 78% observed once, and the top ten hold 0.61%. Note on this clone: Its antigen is not known. Other nucleotide sequences from this sample produce the same CDR3.

The CDR3 is 15 residues long. V lost 5 bases, J lost 2 bases, and 4 bases stayed unmatched. Germline V CDR1 and CDR2: SGHNT, YYREEE (reference sequence). Study conclusions and caveats: Clonotype sharing across a few donors was observed for 4% to 6.5% of naive CD4 clonotypes.

This sequence joins TRBV5-4 and TRBJ2-7; 13 bases align to TRBD2. This TCR was sampled from a man younger than 35 in good health. Some clones in this sample may be carry-over from other donors' samples. The sample was memory CD4+ T cells from PBMCs. Subset described: CD45RA-negative fraction. The CDR3 bases are TGTGCCAGCAGACCCGGGACTAGCGGGACCTACGAGCAGTACTTC. Amino acids: CASRPGTSGTYEQYF.